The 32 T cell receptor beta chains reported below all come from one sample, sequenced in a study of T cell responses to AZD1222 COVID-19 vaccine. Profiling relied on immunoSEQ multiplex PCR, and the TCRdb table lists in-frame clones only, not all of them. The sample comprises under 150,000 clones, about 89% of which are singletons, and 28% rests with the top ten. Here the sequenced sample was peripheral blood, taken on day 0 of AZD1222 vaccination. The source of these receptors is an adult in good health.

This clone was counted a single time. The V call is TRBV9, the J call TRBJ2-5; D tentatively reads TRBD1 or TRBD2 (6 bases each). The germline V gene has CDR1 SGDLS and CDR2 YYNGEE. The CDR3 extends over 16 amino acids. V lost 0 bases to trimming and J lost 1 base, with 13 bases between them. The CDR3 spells CASSVEIEGGQETQYF. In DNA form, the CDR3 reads TGTGCCAGCAGCGTAGAGATAGAGGGGGGCCAAGAGACCCAGTACTTC.

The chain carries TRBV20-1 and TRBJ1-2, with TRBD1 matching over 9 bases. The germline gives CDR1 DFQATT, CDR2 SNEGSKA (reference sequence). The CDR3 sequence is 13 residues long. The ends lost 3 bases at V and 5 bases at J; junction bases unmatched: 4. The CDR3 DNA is TGCAGTGCTAGTCGGACAGGGGCGTATGGCTACACCTTC. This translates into CSASRTGAYGYTF.

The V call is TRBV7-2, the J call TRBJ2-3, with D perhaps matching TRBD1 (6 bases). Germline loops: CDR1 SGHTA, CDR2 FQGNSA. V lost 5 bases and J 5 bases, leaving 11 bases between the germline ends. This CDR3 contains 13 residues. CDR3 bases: TGTGCCAGCAGCGTACAGGGTGGAGATACGCAGTATTTT. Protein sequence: CASSVQGGDTQYF. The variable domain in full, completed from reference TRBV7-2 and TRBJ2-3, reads GAGVSQSPSNKVTEKGKDVELRCDPISGHTALYWYRQSLGQGLEFLIYFQGNSAPDKSGLPSDRFSAERTGGSVSTLTIQRTQQEDSAVYLCASSVQGGDTQYFGPGTRLTVL.

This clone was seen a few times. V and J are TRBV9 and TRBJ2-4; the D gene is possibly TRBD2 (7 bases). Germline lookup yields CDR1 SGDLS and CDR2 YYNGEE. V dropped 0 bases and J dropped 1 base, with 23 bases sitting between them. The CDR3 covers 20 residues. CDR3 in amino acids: CASSVAGGQRGPLAKNIQYF. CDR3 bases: TGTGCCAGCAGCGTAGCGGGGGGCCAGCGGGGCCCGTTGGCCAAAAACATTCAGTACTTC.

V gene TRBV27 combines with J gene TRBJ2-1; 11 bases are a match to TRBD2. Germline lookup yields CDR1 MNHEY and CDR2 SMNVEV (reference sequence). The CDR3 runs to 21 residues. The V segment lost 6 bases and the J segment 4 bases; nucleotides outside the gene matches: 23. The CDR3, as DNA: TGTGCCAGCAGCCGACACGCCGCGGGACAGGTACTAGCGGGGGTTTACAATGAGCAGTTCTTC. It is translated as CASSRHAAGQVLAGVYNEQFF.

This chain's CDR3 is CASSLAVTSGYTGELFF. The CDR3 nucleotides are TGCGCCAGCAGCTTGGCCGTAACTAGCGGGTACACCGGGGAGCTGTTTTTT. The chain is built from TRBV5-1 and TRBJ2-2, with 9 positions matching TRBD2. Germline CDR1 and CDR2: SGHRS and YFSETQ. The CDR3 is 17 amino acids. The V gene end was trimmed by 0 bases and the J gene end by 3 bases; junction bases not matched to a gene: 6.

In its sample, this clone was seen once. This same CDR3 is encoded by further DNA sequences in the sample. Written as DNA, the CDR3 is TGTGCCAGCTCACCACAGGGACAAGAGACCCAGTACTTC. Translating gives CASSPQGQETQYF. This chain links TRBV18 with TRBJ2-5, with D unclear. Germline V lookup: CDR1 KGHSH, CDR2 LQKENI. The CDR3 loop spans 13 amino acids. Between the trimmed V and J ends, which lost 1 base and 2 bases, there was a span of 5 bases.

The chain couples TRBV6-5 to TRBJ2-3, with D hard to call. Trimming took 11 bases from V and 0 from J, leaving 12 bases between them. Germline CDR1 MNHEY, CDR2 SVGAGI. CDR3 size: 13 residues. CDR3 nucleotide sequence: TGTGCCCTTGCCACCTTGAGCACAGATACGCAGTATTTT. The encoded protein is CALATLSTDTQYF.

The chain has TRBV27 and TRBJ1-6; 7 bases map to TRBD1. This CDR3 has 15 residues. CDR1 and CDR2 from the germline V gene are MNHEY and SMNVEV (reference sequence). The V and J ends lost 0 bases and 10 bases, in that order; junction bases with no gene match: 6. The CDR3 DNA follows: TGTGCCAGCAGTTTATCGACAGGGCCCGGGTCACCCCTCCACTTT. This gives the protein CASSLSTGPGSPLHF.

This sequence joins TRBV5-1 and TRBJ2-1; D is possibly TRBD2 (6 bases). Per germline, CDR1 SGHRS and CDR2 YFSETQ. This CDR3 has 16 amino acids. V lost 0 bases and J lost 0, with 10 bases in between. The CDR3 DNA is TGCGCCAGCAGCTTGGCGGAGGGGAGCTCCTACAATGAGCAGTTCTTC. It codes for CASSLAEGSSYNEQFF.

The CDR3 loop reads CASSLTGGIGGSPLHF. The CDR3 DNA sequence: TGTGCCAGCAGTTTAACAGGAGGGATAGGGGGTTCACCCCTCCACTTT. The chain uses TRBV27 and TRBJ1-6, with a tentative D call TRBD1 (6 bases). Per the germline V gene, CDR1 is MNHEY and CDR2 is SMNVEV (reference sequence). CDR3 length: 16 residues. V lost 2 bases to trimming and J lost 9 bases, with 17 bases between them.

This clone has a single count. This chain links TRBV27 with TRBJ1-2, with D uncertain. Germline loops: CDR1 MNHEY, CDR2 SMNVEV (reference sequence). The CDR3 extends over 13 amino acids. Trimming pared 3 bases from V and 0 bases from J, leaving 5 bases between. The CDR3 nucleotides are TGTGCCAGCAGTTTTCAGGCTAACTATGGCTACACCTTC. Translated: CASSFQANYGYTF.

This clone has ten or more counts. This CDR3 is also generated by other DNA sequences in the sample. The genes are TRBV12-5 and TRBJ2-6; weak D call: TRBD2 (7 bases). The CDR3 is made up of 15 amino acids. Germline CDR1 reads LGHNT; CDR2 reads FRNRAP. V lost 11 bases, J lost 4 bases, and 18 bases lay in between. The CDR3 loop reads CAWGAGGTGANVLTF. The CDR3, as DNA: TGTGCTTGGGGGGCCGGGGGGACGGGGGCCAACGTCCTGACTTTC.

The chain's CDR3 is CSGSPGQYTEAFF. The CDR3 DNA reads as TGCAGCGGCTCACCGGGACAGTACACTGAAGCTTTCTTT. The chain recombines TRBV29-1 with TRBJ1-1, with TRBD1 identical over 7 bases. Germline V lookup: CDR1 SQVTM, CDR2 ANQGSEA. After removal of 7 bases from V and 3 bases from J, the junction contained 8 bases not matched to a gene. This CDR3 comprises 13 residues. Combining the CDR3 with reference TRBV29-1 and TRBJ1-1 gives the whole variable domain SAVISQKPSRDICQRGTSLTIQCQVDSQVTMMFWYRQQPGQSLTLIATANQGSEATYESGFVIDKFPISRPNLTFSTLTVSNMSPEDSSIYLCSGSPGQYTEAFFGQGTRLTVV.

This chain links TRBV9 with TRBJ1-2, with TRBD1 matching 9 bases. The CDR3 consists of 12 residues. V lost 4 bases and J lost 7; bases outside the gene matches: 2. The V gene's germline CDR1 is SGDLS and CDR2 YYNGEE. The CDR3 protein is CASSTTGGGYTF. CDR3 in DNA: TGTGCCAGCAGCACGACAGGGGGTGGCTACACCTTC.

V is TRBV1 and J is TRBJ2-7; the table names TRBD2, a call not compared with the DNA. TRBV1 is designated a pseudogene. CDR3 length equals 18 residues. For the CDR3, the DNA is TGCACCAGCAGCCAAGCCGGGACTAGCGGGGCCCTCACCTACGAGCAGTACTTC. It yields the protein CTSSQAGTSGALTYEQYF.

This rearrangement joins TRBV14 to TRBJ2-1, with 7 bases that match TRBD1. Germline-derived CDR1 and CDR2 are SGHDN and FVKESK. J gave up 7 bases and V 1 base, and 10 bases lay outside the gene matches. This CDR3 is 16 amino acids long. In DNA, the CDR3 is TGTGCCAGCAGCCAAGGAACAGGGGCCCCCAGAAATGAGCAGTTCTTC. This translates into CASSQGTGAPRNEQFF.

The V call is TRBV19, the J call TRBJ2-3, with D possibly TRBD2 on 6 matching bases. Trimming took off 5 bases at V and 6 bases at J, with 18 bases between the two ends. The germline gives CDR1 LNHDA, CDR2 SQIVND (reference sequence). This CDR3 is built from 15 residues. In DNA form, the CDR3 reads TGTGCCAGTAGTGCGGGACGTATTGCTGGGGATACGCAGTATTTT. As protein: CASSAGRIAGDTQYF.

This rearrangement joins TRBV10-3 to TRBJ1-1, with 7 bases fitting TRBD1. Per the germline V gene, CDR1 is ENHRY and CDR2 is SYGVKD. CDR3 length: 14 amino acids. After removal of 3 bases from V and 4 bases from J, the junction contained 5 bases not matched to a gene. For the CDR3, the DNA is TGTGCCATCAGTGACAAACAGGGGAGCACTGAAGCTTTCTTT. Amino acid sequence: CAISDKQGSTEAFF.

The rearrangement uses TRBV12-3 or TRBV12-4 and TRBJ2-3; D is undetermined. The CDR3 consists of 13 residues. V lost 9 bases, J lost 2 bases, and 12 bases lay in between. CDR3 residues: CASFRALTDTQYF. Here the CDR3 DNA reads TGTGCCAGTTTTCGGGCCCTCACAGATACGCAGTATTTT.

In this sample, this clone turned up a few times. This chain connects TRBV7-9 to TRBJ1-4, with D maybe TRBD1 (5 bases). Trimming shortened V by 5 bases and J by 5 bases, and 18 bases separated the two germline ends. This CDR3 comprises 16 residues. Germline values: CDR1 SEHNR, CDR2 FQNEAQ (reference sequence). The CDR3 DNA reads TGTGCCAGCAGCGGGGACTTTGCCGGCGGGAATGAAAAACTGTTTTTT. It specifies CASSGDFAGGNEKLFF.

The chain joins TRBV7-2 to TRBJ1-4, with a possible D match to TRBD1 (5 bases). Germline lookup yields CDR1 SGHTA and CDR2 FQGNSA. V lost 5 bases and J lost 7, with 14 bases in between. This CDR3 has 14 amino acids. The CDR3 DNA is TGTGCCAGCAGCCCATCCAGGGCGGGTGAAAAACTGTTTTTT. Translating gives CASSPSRAGEKLFF.

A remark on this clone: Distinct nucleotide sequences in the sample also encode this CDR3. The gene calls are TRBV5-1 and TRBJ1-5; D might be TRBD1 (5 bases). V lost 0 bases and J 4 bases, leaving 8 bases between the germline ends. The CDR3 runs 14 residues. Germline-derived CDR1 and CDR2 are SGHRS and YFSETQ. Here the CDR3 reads CASSLGDGNQPQHF. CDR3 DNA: TGCGCCAGCAGCTTGGGGGACGGTAATCAGCCCCAGCATTTT.

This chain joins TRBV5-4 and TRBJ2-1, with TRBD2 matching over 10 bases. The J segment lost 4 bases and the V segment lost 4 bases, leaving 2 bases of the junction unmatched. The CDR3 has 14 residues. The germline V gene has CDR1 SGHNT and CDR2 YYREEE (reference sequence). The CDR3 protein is CASSNSGGYNEQFF. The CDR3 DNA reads TGTGCCAGCAGCAATAGCGGGGGGTACAATGAGCAGTTCTTC. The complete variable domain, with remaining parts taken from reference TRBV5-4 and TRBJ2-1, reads ETGVTQSPTHLIKTRGQQVTLRCSSQSGHNTVSWYQQALGQGPQFIFQYYREEENGRGNFPPRFSGLQFPNYSSELNVNALELDDSALYLCASSNSGGYNEQFFGPGTRLTVL.

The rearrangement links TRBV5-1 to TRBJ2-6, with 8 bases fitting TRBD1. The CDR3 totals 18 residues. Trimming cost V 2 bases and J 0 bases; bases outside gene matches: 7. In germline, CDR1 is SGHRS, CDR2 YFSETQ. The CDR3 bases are TGCGCCAGCAGCTTTAGGGGACAGGTATCCTCTGGGGCCAACGTCCTGACTTTC. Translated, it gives CASSFRGQVSSGANVLTF.

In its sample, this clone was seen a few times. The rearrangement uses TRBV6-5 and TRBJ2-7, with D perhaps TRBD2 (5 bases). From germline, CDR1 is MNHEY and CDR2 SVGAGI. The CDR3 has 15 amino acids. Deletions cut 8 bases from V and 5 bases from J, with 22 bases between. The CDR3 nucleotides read TGTGCCAGCCGACCTGGGATGCGAGGGAACGACGAGCAGTACTTC. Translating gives CASRPGMRGNDEQYF.

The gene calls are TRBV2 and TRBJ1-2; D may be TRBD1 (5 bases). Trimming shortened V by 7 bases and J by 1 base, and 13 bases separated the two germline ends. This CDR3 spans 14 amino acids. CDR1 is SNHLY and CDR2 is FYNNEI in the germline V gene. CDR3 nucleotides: TGTGCCAGCACTAAGGGGCCGCTTAACTATGGCTACACCTTC. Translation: CASTKGPLNYGYTF.

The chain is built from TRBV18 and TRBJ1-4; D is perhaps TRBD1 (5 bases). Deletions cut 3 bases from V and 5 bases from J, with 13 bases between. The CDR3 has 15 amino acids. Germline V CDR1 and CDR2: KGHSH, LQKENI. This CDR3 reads CASSPDGDWNEKLFF. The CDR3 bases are TGTGCCAGCTCACCGGACGGGGACTGGAATGAAAAACTGTTTTTT.

The CDR3 is CASSPINTGELFF. The DNA of the CDR3 is TGTGCCAGCAGCCCCATCAACACCGGGGAGCTGTTTTTT. This rearrangement joins TRBV3-1 (or the pseudogene TRBV3-2) to TRBJ2-2, with D uncertain. This CDR3 comprises 13 residues. CDR1 is LGHDT and CDR2 is YNNKEL in the germline V gene (reference sequence). The germline V and J ends were trimmed by 4 bases and 2 bases, with 5 bases remaining between them.

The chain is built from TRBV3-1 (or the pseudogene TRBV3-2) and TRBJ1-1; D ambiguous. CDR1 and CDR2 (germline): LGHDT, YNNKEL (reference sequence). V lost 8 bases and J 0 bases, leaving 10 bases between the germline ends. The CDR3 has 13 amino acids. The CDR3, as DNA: TGTGCCAGCGGAACAGTACTGAACACTGAAGCTTTCTTT. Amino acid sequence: CASGTVLNTEAFF.

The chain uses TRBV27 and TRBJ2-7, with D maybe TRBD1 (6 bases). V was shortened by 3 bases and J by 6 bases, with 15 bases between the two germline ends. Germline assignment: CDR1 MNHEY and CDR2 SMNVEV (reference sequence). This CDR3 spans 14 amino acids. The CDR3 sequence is CASSLRTGLGEQYF. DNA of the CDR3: TGTGCCAGCAGTTTGAGAACAGGGTTGGGCGAGCAGTACTTC.

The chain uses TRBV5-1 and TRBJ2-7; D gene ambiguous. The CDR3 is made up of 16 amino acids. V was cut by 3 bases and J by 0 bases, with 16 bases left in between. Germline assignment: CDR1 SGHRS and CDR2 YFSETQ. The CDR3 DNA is TGCGCCAGCAGCTCTGGCGTTGGGGATTTCTCCTACGAGCAGTACTTC. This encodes CASSSGVGDFSYEQYF.